This TCR beta chain was sequenced in a study of metastatic and nonmetastatic thyroid tumors. The germline CDR1 and CDR2 sequences are SGHDT and YYEEEE. V dropped 1 base and J dropped 2 bases, with 16 bases sitting between them. The CDR3 length is 17 residues. Original methodology: A distant-metastasis classifier for papillary thyroid cancer was built using CDR3 differences across clinicopathological groups. TCRdb ran MiXCR on the PCR reads. The V and J calls shown here were made by TCRdb, not taken from the authors' results. The sample yields approximately 40,000 clones, 11% seen once. Every patient was untreated before thyroid surgery. At least ten counts were recorded for this clone.

This rearrangement joins TRBV5-6 to TRBJ1-5, with a possible D match to TRBD1 (5 bases). This sequence was found in a female donor with papillary thyroid cancer or a benign thyroid nodule (not recorded which). Some clones in this sample may be carry-over from other donors' samples. The source material was blood. The CDR3 loop reads CASSLTREGLGNQPQHF. The CDR3, as DNA: TGTGCCAGCAGCTTGACACGCGAGGGGCTCGGCAATCAGCCCCAGCATTTT.